The 30 T cell receptor beta chains in this list originate from one sample, sequenced in a study of T cell responses to AZD1222 COVID-19 vaccine. The data were produced by immunoSEQ multiplex PCR, yet TCRdb's version contains in-frame clones alone and is incomplete. The sample carries about 110,000 clones, around 90% recorded once. Sequenced material: peripheral blood, taken on day 0 of AZD1222 vaccination. Source of these receptors: an adult in good health.

This clone occurred once. The chain couples TRBV2 to TRBJ1-4; D unclear. There are 13 residues in the CDR3. Trimming took off 1 base at V and 5 bases at J, with 5 bases between the two ends. Germline V gene sequence: CDR1 SNHLY, CDR2 FYNNEI. CDR3 coding DNA: TGTGCCAGCAGTGAAGAACAGAATGAAAAACTGTTTTTT. The encoded protein is CASSEEQNEKLFF. Combining the CDR3 with reference TRBV2 and TRBJ1-4 gives the whole variable domain EPEVTQTPSHQVTQMGQEVILRCVPISNHLYFYWYRQILGQKVEFLVSFYNNEISEKSEIFDDQFSVERPDGSNFTLKIRSTKLEDSAMYFCASSEEQNEKLFFGSGTQLSVL.

This clone came up once. This rearrangement joins TRBV4-2 to TRBJ1-1; 7 positions match TRBD1. After removal of 5 bases from V and 4 bases from J, the junction contained 1 base not matched to a gene. The CDR3 is made up of 12 amino acids. In germline, CDR1 is LGHNA, CDR2 YNFKEQ. CDR3 sequence (DNA): TGTGCCAGCAGCAGGGGGCTCACTGAAGCTTTCTTT. Translating gives CASSRGLTEAFF.

CDR3 loop: CAWSLSSNQPQHF. In DNA, the CDR3 is TGTGCCTGGAGTCTCAGTAGCAATCAGCCCCAGCATTTT. This chain joins TRBV30 and TRBJ1-5; D call uncertain. This CDR3 contains 13 residues. Germline-derived CDR1 and CDR2 are GTSNPN and SVGIG (reference sequence). Trimming took 2 bases from V and 0 from J, leaving 5 bases between them. Full variable domain (missing parts from reference TRBV30 and TRBJ1-5): SQTIHQWPATLVQPVGSPLSLECTVEGTSNPNLYWYRQAAGRGLQLLFYSVGIGQISSEVPQNLSASRPQDRQFILSSKKLLLSDSGFYLCAWSLSSNQPQHFGDGTRLSIL.

V is TRBV27 and J is TRBJ1-5; 8 nucleotides line up with TRBD1. The CDR3 runs 14 residues. V dropped 6 bases and J dropped 4; count of bases not matched to a gene: 5. From germline, CDR1 is MNHEY and CDR2 SMNVEV (reference sequence). In nucleotides, the CDR3 is TGTGCCAGCAGCCTCAGGGGGCTTAATCAGCCCCAGCATTTT. Protein: CASSLRGLNQPQHF.

This clone was recorded once. The chain links TRBV13 to TRBJ1-2; D gene uncertain. The germline gives CDR1 PRHDT, CDR2 FYEKMQ (reference sequence). The V gene lost 1 base and the J gene lost 5 bases, with 14 bases spanning the gap. This CDR3 has 15 amino acids. The CDR3 DNA is TGTGCCAGCAGCTTAGAGCCACGGATCGTTTATGGCTACACCTTC. As protein: CASSLEPRIVYGYTF.

The chain carries TRBV10-3 and TRBJ1-3; D is uncertain. V was trimmed by 11 bases and J by 0 bases, leaving 5 bases between them. The CDR3 loop spans 11 amino acids. Germline CDR1 reads ENHRY; CDR2 reads SYGVKD. CDR3 in amino acids: CASNSGNTIYF. The CDR3 DNA reads as TGTGCCTCAAACTCTGGAAACACCATATATTTT.

This chain connects TRBV9 to TRBJ1-2, with unresolved D. V was pared by 6 bases and J by 4 bases, with 16 bases between. Germline lookup yields CDR1 SGDLS and CDR2 YYNGEE. This CDR3 is 14 amino acids long. CDR3 sequence (DNA): TGTGCCAGCACCCCGACGGGGAATTTCTATGGCTACACCTTC. Translated, it gives CASTPTGNFYGYTF.

This chain connects TRBV28 to TRBJ2-7, with TRBD1 as a possible D gene (6 bases). The CDR3 contains 17 residues. CDR1 MDHEN and CDR2 SYDVKM come from the germline V gene. V gave up 8 bases and J gave up 3 bases, with 26 bases separating them. The CDR3 loop is CASGSRRVQGRGYEQYF. CDR3 nucleotides: TGTGCCAGCGGATCTCGAAGGGTGCAGGGGCGCGGCTACGAGCAGTACTTC.

The chain carries TRBV7-3 and TRBJ2-3; possibly TRBD1 or TRBD2 for D (6 bases each). Germline CDR1 and CDR2: SGHTA and FQGTGA. This CDR3 spans 16 amino acids. V shed 5 bases and J shed 0 bases, with 15 bases lying between them. The CDR3 nucleotides read TGTGCCAGCAGCCCAGAAGGGGGACTCAGCACAGATACGCAGTATTTT. It specifies CASSPEGGLSTDTQYF.

This clone has more than one count but fewer than ten. V gene TRBV2 combines with J gene TRBJ1-3; TRBD1 aligns across 7 bases. Germline assignment: CDR1 SNHLY and CDR2 FYNNEI. CDR3 length equals 15 residues. Losses at the gene ends were 5 bases for V and 0 bases for J; bases not matched to a gene: 4. CDR3 DNA: TGTGCCAGCAGTAGGGACAGTTCCTCTGGAAACACCATATATTTT. The encoded protein is CASSRDSSSGNTIYF.

This rearrangement joins TRBV27 to TRBJ2-7, with TRBD2 identical over 10 bases. CDR3 size: 14 residues. Germline CDR1 is MNHEY and CDR2 is SMNVEV (reference sequence). V shed 6 bases and J 0 bases; nucleotides not matched to a gene: 2. The CDR3 protein is CASRVAGGSYEQYF. For the CDR3, the DNA is TGTGCCAGCAGAGTAGCGGGAGGCTCCTACGAGCAGTACTTC.

V usage is TRBV5-1 and J usage is TRBJ2-7; 9 bases fit TRBD2. The CDR3 loop spans 15 amino acids. The ends lost 0 bases at V and 2 bases at J; junction bases unmatched: 3. CDR1 and CDR2 from the germline V gene are SGHRS and YFSETQ. The CDR3 loop reads CASSLAASGAYEQYF. The DNA for the CDR3 is TGCGCCAGCAGCTTGGCTGCTAGCGGGGCCTACGAGCAGTACTTC.

The chain has TRBV14 and TRBJ2-7; D is perhaps TRBD1 or TRBD2 (5 bases each). Germline V lookup: CDR1 SGHDN, CDR2 FVKESK. Between the trimmed V and J ends, which lost 0 bases and 3 bases, there was a span of 18 bases. This CDR3 contains 17 residues. The CDR3 sequence: CASSQDPGADTYYEQYF. The DNA for the CDR3 is TGTGCCAGCAGCCAAGACCCCGGGGCCGACACCTACTACGAGCAGTACTTC. The entire variable domain, with the rest obtained from reference TRBV14 and TRBJ2-7, is as follows: EAGVTQFPSHSVIEKGQTVTLRCDPISGHDNLYWYRRVMGKEIKFLLHFVKESKQDESGMPNNRFLAERTGGTYSTLKVQPAELEDSGVYFCASSQDPGADTYYEQYFGPGTRLTVT.

This clone was counted only a few times. The chain employs TRBV5-6 and TRBJ1-2; weak D call: TRBD1 (5 bases). This CDR3 has 16 residues. With 0 bases removed from V and 0 bases from J, the gap between germline ends came to 12 bases. Germline CDR1 and CDR2: SGHDT and YYEEEE. The CDR3 DNA follows: TGTGCCAGCAGCTTGGGGACAAGACTGGCTAACTATGGCTACACCTTC. Its translation: CASSLGTRLANYGYTF.

V is TRBV5-5 and J is TRBJ2-3; 8 bases are shared with TRBD1. V gave up 6 bases and J gave up 3 bases; unmatched junction bases: 6. Germline-derived CDR1 and CDR2 are SGHKS and YYEKEE (reference sequence). The CDR3 length is 14 residues. CDR3 sequence: CASTPGQETDTQYF. Written as DNA, the CDR3 is TGTGCCAGCACACCGGGACAGGAGACAGATACGCAGTATTTT.

J is TRBJ2-1 and V is TRBV7-9; D ambiguous. From germline, CDR1 is SEHNR and CDR2 FQNEAQ (reference sequence). The CDR3 extends over 15 amino acids. With 2 bases removed from V and 1 base from J, the gap between germline ends came to 9 bases. In DNA, the CDR3 is TGTGCCAGCAGCTTATCAGAGTCATCCTACAATGAGCAGTTCTTC. Amino acids: CASSLSESSYNEQFF.

The V gene is TRBV7-2, the J gene TRBJ2-7, with unresolved D. Trimming took 1 base from V and 5 from J, leaving 9 bases between them. CDR1 is SGHTA, CDR2 FQGNSA, per germline. The CDR3 consists of 13 residues. CDR3 amino acids: CASSLVGRDEQYF. The DNA for the CDR3 is TGTGCCAGCAGCTTAGTGGGAAGGGACGAGCAGTACTTC.

Within the sample, this clone is medium-sized. The chain is built from TRBV11-2 and TRBJ1-6; D perhaps matches TRBD1 (5 bases). CDR1 and CDR2 (germline): SGHAT, FQNNGV. The CDR3 runs 14 residues. V was trimmed by 5 bases and J by 6 bases, leaving 11 bases between them. The CDR3 DNA reads as TGTGCCAGCAGCCCCTCCGGGGGTAATTCACCCCTCCACTTT. It yields the protein CASSPSGGNSPLHF.

The CDR3 DNA reads as TGCGCCAGCAGCTTGGTGGGAGATGGAAATGAGCAGTTCTTC. Protein: CASSLVGDGNEQFF. The chain combines TRBV5-1 with TRBJ2-1; TRBD2 might be the D (5 bases). Germline V gives CDR1 SGHRS, CDR2 YFSETQ. Trimming stripped 0 bases from V and 7 bases from J, with 11 bases between. The CDR3 contains 14 residues.

The J gene is TRBJ1-2, the V gene TRBV15, with a tentative D call TRBD1 (6 bases). Trimming removed 6 bases at V and 4 bases at J, with 12 bases between. This CDR3 comprises 13 residues. Per the germline V gene, CDR1 is LNHNV and CDR2 is YYDKDF (reference sequence). CDR3 protein: CATSAGDFYGYTF. CDR3 DNA sequence: TGTGCCACCAGTGCAGGGGATTTCTATGGCTACACCTTC.

The chain has TRBV7-9 and TRBJ1-2; D gene ambiguous. Trimming stripped 8 bases from V and 4 bases from J, with 17 bases between. Germline lookup yields CDR1 SEHNR and CDR2 FQNEAQ (reference sequence). The CDR3 totals 14 residues. In DNA, the CDR3 is TGTGCCAGCCCCCCTCCCGGGCCGACCTATGGCTACACCTTC. Its protein is CASPPPGPTYGYTF.

The chain combines TRBV6-2 or TRBV6-3 with TRBJ2-1, with TRBD1 matching over 7 bases. The length of the CDR3 is 14 residues. CDR1 is MNHEY, CDR2 SVGEGT, per germline. The ends lost 4 bases at V and 8 bases at J; junction bases unmatched: 8. CDR3 loop: CASSSDRASHEQFF. DNA for the CDR3: TGTGCCAGCAGTTCCGACAGGGCCTCCCATGAGCAGTTCTTC.

The chain has TRBV10-3 and TRBJ1-6; TRBD1 matches 10 bases. CDR1 and CDR2 (germline): ENHRY, SYGVKD. This CDR3 has 15 residues. The ends lost 7 bases at V and 8 bases at J; junction bases unmatched: 8. The CDR3 region has the DNA TGTGCCATCACCCAGGGGGGGACAGGGGATTCACCCCTCCACTTT. Amino acid sequence: CAITQGGTGDSPLHF.

The chain employs TRBV7-9 and TRBJ2-2; 8 nucleotides match TRBD1. Germline V gene data show CDR1 as SEHNR and CDR2 as FQNEAQ (reference sequence). V shed 5 bases and J 0 bases; nucleotides not matched to a gene: 2. CDR3 length: 15 amino acids. CDR3 DNA sequence: TGTGCCAGCAGCCAGGGACAGGCGAACACCGGGGAGCTGTTTTTT. This translates into CASSQGQANTGELFF.

This clone was recorded a few times. This rearrangement joins TRBV5-1 to TRBJ1-2; TRBD1 is a possible D gene (5 bases). CDR1 SGHRS and CDR2 YFSETQ come from the germline V gene. Trimming pared 4 bases from V and 8 bases from J, leaving 18 bases between. The CDR3 runs to 14 residues. This chain's CDR3 is CASSAAGTLEGYTF. CDR3 in DNA: TGCGCCAGCAGCGCTGCCGGGACCCTAGAGGGCTACACCTTC.

This chain joins TRBV30 and TRBJ2-7, with TRBD1 matching 9 bases. V shed 2 bases, J shed 4 bases, and the junction held 3 bases outside the gene matches. Looked up from germline, CDR1 is GTSNPN and CDR2 is SVGIG (reference sequence). The CDR3 covers 13 residues. This chain's CDR3 is CAWSLGQGYEQYF. DNA for the CDR3: TGTGCCTGGAGTCTGGGACAGGGTTACGAGCAGTACTTC.

In this sample, this clone turned up once. The rearrangement links TRBV2 to TRBJ2-3; 8 nucleotides match TRBD1. J was trimmed by 2 bases and V by 5 bases; bases with no gene match: 6. The germline CDR1 and CDR2 sequences are SNHLY and FYNNEI. CDR3 size: 15 residues. The CDR3 coding sequence is TGTGCCAGCAGTCTTCGACAGGGGATCACAGATACGCAGTATTTT. This sequence encodes CASSLRQGITDTQYF.

The rearrangement uses TRBV7-2 and TRBJ2-1, with 15 bases identical to TRBD2. The CDR3 sequence is 17 residues long. The V gene's germline CDR1 is SGHTA and CDR2 FQGNSA. V was clipped by 5 bases and J by 7 bases; unmatched bases: 9. The CDR3 DNA reads TGTGCCAGCAGCCCCGGACTAGCGGGAGGGGGGGGGAATGAGCAGTTCTTC. Translation gives CASSPGLAGGGGNEQFF.

The rearrangement uses TRBV7-2 and TRBJ2-5; tentative D call: TRBD2 (5 bases). This CDR3 contains 14 residues. The germline gives CDR1 SGHTA, CDR2 FQGNSA. The ends were cut back, 2 bases at V and 4 bases at J, with 11 bases in the middle. In DNA, the CDR3 is TGTGCCAGCAGCTTAAATGGTGGGAGAGAGACCCAGTACTTC. Translated, it gives CASSLNGGRETQYF.

This chain uses TRBV28 with TRBJ1-5; D call uncertain. Deletions cut 3 bases from V and 7 bases from J, with 10 bases between. Germline V gene data show CDR1 as MDHEN and CDR2 as SYDVKM. The length of the CDR3 is 13 residues. The CDR3 here is CASSFWGWQPQHF. Here the CDR3 DNA reads TGTGCCAGCAGTTTTTGGGGATGGCAGCCCCAGCATTTT.